The 20 T cell receptor beta chains below were found in one sample sequenced in a study of post-analysis software for immune sequencing data. Study-level findings and limits: In patients, TRBV5-6, TRBV5-1 and TRBV20-1 belonged to roughly five TRBV segments found more frequently than in controls.

Which antigens these TCRs recognize remains unknown. Unique molecular identifiers were built into the TCR beta cDNA libraries. Each CDR3 protein gets one entry after TCRdb re-called the PCR reads with MiXCR. The table has under 900,000 distinct CDR3 sequences, about 50% seen once. The sample consisted of blood. These receptors all come from a girl aged 5 to 17 with multiple sclerosis.

This clonotype occurred once. V gene TRBV29-1 combines with J gene TRBJ2-1; 13 nucleotides line up with TRBD2. Germline CDR1 and CDR2: SQVTM and ANQGSEA. J was trimmed by 11 bases and V by 7 bases; bases with no gene match: 11. The CDR3 is 14 amino acids. The CDR3 region is CSGGLAGFINKQFF. The DNA of the CDR3 is TGCAGCGGGGGACTAGCGGGATTTATAAATAAGCAGTTCTTC.

A word on this clonotype: A read error may account for a junction end that differs from germline. V usage is TRBV7-3 and J usage is TRBJ2-1; a possible D gene is TRBD2 (6 bases). The length of the CDR3 is 15 residues. Germline CDR1 SGHTA, CDR2 FQGTGA. Here the CDR3 DNA reads TGTGCCAGCAGCAGCCTCGCGGGGTCTTACAATAAGCAGTTCTTC. Amino acid sequence: CASSSLAGSYNKQFF.

The rearrangement joins TRBV29-1 to TRBJ1-4; the D gene is possibly TRBD1 (5 bases). The V and J ends lost 3 bases and 0 bases respectively, with 11 bases between them. Germline V gene lookup returns CDR1 SQVTM and CDR2 ANQGSEA. The CDR3 sequence is 15 residues long. The DNA for the CDR3 is TGCAGCGTTGAGGGGGGAGGTGCAACTAATGAAAAACTGTTTTTT. It translates to CSVEGGGATNEKLFF.

The rearrangement uses TRBV5-1 and TRBJ2-5, with D hard to call. Germline lookup yields CDR1 SGHRS and CDR2 YFSETQ. V was shortened by 6 bases and J by 4 bases, with 7 bases between the two germline ends. This CDR3 spans 11 amino acids. CDR3 in DNA: TGCGCCAGCACCGTCGGAGAGACCCAGTACTTC. It specifies CASTVGETQYF.

The chain couples TRBV6-5 to TRBJ1-2, with D possibly TRBD1 on 5 matching bases. The CDR3 has 13 amino acids. Trimming left V 8 bases short and J 8 bases short, with 18 bases between. From germline, CDR1 is MNHEY and CDR2 SVGAGI. The CDR3 coding sequence is TGTGCCAGCGCCCTGGTCGAGGGGCAAGGCTACACCTTC. It yields the protein CASALVEGQGYTF.

V is TRBV7-9 and J is TRBJ1-1; TRBD1 might be the D (6 bases). Germline CDR1 and CDR2: SEHNR and FQNEAQ (reference sequence). Trimming left V 3 bases short and J 3 bases short, with 17 bases between. There are 16 residues in the CDR3. The CDR3 DNA follows: TGTGCCAGCAGCTTGGGGTCACAGGGACCTTACACTGAAGCTTTCTTT. Encoded protein: CASSLGSQGPYTEAFF. The whole variable domain, remainder taken from reference TRBV7-9 and TRBJ1-1, is DTGVSQNPRHKITKRGQNVTFRCDPISEHNRLYWYRQTLGQGPEFLTYFQNEAQLEKSRLLSDRFSAERPKGSFSTLEIQRTEQGDSAMYLCASSLGSQGPYTEAFFGQGTRLTVV.

The rearrangement uses TRBV6-6 and TRBJ1-2, with 7 bases that match TRBD1. The germline gives CDR1 MNHNY, CDR2 SVGAGI (reference sequence). This CDR3 region has 14 residues. V dropped 8 bases and J dropped 0; count of bases not matched to a gene: 6. CDR3 DNA: TGTGCCAGCCTCGGGACAGTTTCTAACTATGGCTACACCTTC. Amino acids: CASLGTVSNYGYTF.

The chain recombines TRBV5-4 with TRBJ1-2, with D uncertain. The CDR3 runs to 14 residues. Germline V CDR1 and CDR2: SGHNT, YYREEE (reference sequence). Deletions cut 0 bases from V and 4 bases from J, with 10 bases between. CDR3 DNA: TGTGCCAGCAGCTTGGCCATGGCAGGCTATGGCTACACCTTC. Its protein product is CASSLAMAGYGYTF.

The chain combines TRBV6-6 with TRBJ2-1; 9 bases are shared with TRBD2. V lost 5 bases, J lost 2 bases, and 4 bases stayed unmatched. The CDR3 is 15 residues long. Per the germline V gene, CDR1 is MNHNY and CDR2 is SVGAGI (reference sequence). CDR3 sequence: CASSPGTSPYNEQFF. The CDR3 bases are TGTGCCAGCAGTCCCGGGACTAGCCCCTACAATGAGCAGTTCTTC.

This clonotype was counted only a few times. This chain uses TRBV5-5 with TRBJ1-2, with D hard to call. Trimming removed 1 base at V and 3 bases at J, with 10 bases between. This CDR3 is built from 14 residues. Germline V gene sequence: CDR1 SGHKS, CDR2 YYEKEE (reference sequence). In nucleotides, the CDR3 is TGTGCCAGCAGCTTGTCTGACGGGGACTATGGCTACACCTTC. Translation gives CASSLSDGDYGYTF.

This chain links TRBV7-9 with TRBJ2-5; 7 nucleotides line up with TRBD1. The germline V gene has CDR1 SEHNR and CDR2 FQNEAQ (reference sequence). The V gene end was trimmed by 2 bases and the J gene end by 3 bases; junction bases not matched to a gene: 12. The CDR3 loop spans 17 amino acids. CDR3 amino acids: CASSLRRSTGEEETQYF. In DNA form, the CDR3 reads TGTGCCAGCAGCTTAAGGAGGAGCACAGGGGAAGAAGAGACCCAGTACTTC.

CDR3 loop: CASSLGLGWYF. CDR3 coding DNA: TGCGCCAGCAGCTTGGGTTTAGGGTGGTACTTC. This chain links TRBV5-1 with TRBJ2-7; D remains ambiguous. Germline lookup yields CDR1 SGHRS and CDR2 YFSETQ. This CDR3 has 11 residues. V lost 0 bases, J lost 12 bases, and 10 bases lay in between.

The gene calls are TRBV5-1 and TRBJ2-6; D might be TRBD2 (6 bases). V was trimmed by 5 bases and J by 4 bases, leaving 16 bases between them. The CDR3 is 16 amino acids. Germline loops: CDR1 SGHRS, CDR2 YFSETQ. CDR3 nucleotide sequence: TGCGCCAGCAGACGCGGAGGGCGTTCCGGGGCCAACGTCCTGACTTTC. This codes for CASRRGGRSGANVLTF.

The chain combines TRBV5-5 with TRBJ1-1; 9 nucleotides match TRBD1. Germline loops: CDR1 SGHKS, CDR2 YYEKEE (reference sequence). V shed 4 bases and J 6 bases; nucleotides not matched to a gene: 22. The length of the CDR3 is 19 residues. CDR3 DNA sequence: TGTGCCAGCAGCCCTTCCGGGACAGGGTTTAAAACCGGCCTCGCTGAAGCTTTCTTT. The encoded protein is CASSPSGTGFKTGLAEAFF.

The rearrangement uses TRBV6-6 and TRBJ2-4; the D gene is possibly TRBD1 (5 bases). This CDR3 has 15 residues. The germline CDR1 and CDR2 sequences are MNHNY and SVGAGI (reference sequence). With 2 bases removed from V and 13 bases from J, the gap between germline ends came to 21 bases. Here the CDR3 reads CASSYEETAVTRQYF. CDR3 bases: TGTGCCAGCAGTTACGAGGAGACAGCCGTTACCAGGCAGTACTTC.

The chain joins TRBV5-1 to TRBJ2-7; D is perhaps TRBD1 (6 bases). V was pared by 0 bases and J by 5 bases, with 18 bases between. This CDR3 is built from 16 residues. Germline CDR1 is SGHRS and CDR2 is YFSETQ. Written as DNA, the CDR3 is TGCGCCAGCAGCTTGGGGGGCCAGGGGTTAACCCACGAGCAGTACTTC. Its translation is CASSLGGQGLTHEQYF.

This clonotype has a handful of counts. V and J are TRBV20-1 and TRBJ2-1; 7 nucleotides line up with TRBD2. With V trimmed by 0 bases and J by 0 bases, 2 bases remained unmatched. Germline V CDR1 and CDR2: DFQATT, SNEGSKA (reference sequence). There are 15 residues in the CDR3. In nucleotides, the CDR3 is TGCAGTGCTAGAGAGGGACTATACTCCTACAATGAGCAGTTCTTC. As protein: CSAREGLYSYNEQFF.

The V and J genes are TRBV7-9 and TRBJ1-1; D remains ambiguous. This CDR3 is 12 amino acids long. V shed 4 bases and J shed 1 base, with 4 bases lying between them. CDR1 SEHNR and CDR2 FQNEAQ come from the germline V gene (reference sequence). CDR3 coding DNA: TGTGCCAGCAGCTCCAAGAACACTGAAGCTTTCTTT. It yields the protein CASSSKNTEAFF.

The chain links TRBV5-1 to TRBJ2-5, with D perhaps matching TRBD1 (6 bases). The J call may be wrong; the DNA end is better matched by TRBJ2-7. The CDR3 spans 15 residues. CDR1 is SGHRS, CDR2 YFSETQ, per germline. The chain's CDR3 is CASSATRTDSYEQYF. CDR3 in DNA: TGCGCCAGCAGCGCCACGAGGACGGACAGCTACGAGCAGTACTTC.

This chain joins TRBV5-5 and TRBJ1-6, with unresolved D. CDR1 SGHKS and CDR2 YYEKEE come from the germline V gene (reference sequence). V lost 7 bases and J 5 bases, leaving 7 bases between the germline ends. The CDR3 length is 12 residues. CDR3 in amino acids: CASSPDNSPLHF. In DNA form, the CDR3 reads TGTGCCAGCTCCCCGGATAATTCACCCCTCCACTTT. Together with reference TRBV5-5 and TRBJ1-6, the CDR3 gives the full variable domain: DAGVTQSPTHLIKTRGQQVTLRCSPISGHKSVSWYQQVLGQGPQFIFQYYEKEERGRGNFPDRFSARQFPNYSSELNVNALLLGDSALYLCASSPDNSPLHFGNGTRLTVT.